Presented here are 30 T cell receptor beta chains from one specimen sequenced in a study of blood T cell repertoires in COVID-19. The protocol was immunoSEQ multiplex PCR, while the TCRdb copy is restricted to in-frame clones and leaves out a portion. Seen here are approximately 410,000 clones, just over 85% observed once, and the top ten hold approximately 1.5%. Source material: peripheral blood. The receptors here all came from a young woman with active or convalescent COVID-19.

J is TRBJ2-6 and V is TRBV30, with D possibly being TRBD2 (5 bases). Trimming left V 0 bases short and J 1 base short, with 7 bases between. CDR3 length equals 15 residues. CDR1 GTSNPN and CDR2 SVGIG come from the germline V gene (reference sequence). Here the CDR3 DNA reads TGTGCCTGGAGTGTACGAGGGTCTGGGGCCAACGTCCTGACTTTC. Its protein product is CAWSVRGSGANVLTF.

The chain recombines TRBV19 with TRBJ1-2, with D unresolved. The V and J ends lost 7 bases and 9 bases respectively, with 21 bases between them. The CDR3 has 14 residues. Germline V gene lookup returns CDR1 LNHDA and CDR2 SQIVND (reference sequence). CDR3 residues: CASTDRGGSYSYTF. DNA of the CDR3: TGTGCCAGTACCGATCGCGGAGGCAGCTACAGCTACACCTTC.

J is TRBJ2-7 and V is TRBV10-2; D gene ambiguous. This CDR3 is 11 amino acids long. Trimming took 4 bases from V and 5 from J, leaving 6 bases between them. The V gene's germline CDR1 is WSHSY and CDR2 SAAADI. The CDR3 region is CASSVVNEQYF. DNA for the CDR3: TGCGCCAGCAGTGTAGTTAACGAGCAGTACTTC.

This rearrangement joins TRBV20-1 to TRBJ2-7; D is uncertain. The CDR3 spans 11 residues. Germline V gene sequence: CDR1 DFQATT, CDR2 SNEGSKA (reference sequence). Trimming left V 2 bases short and J 2 bases short, with 4 bases between. DNA of the CDR3: TGCAGTGCTAGACTCGCCTACGAGCAGTACTTC. This sequence encodes CSARLAYEQYF.

The chain links TRBV25-1 to TRBJ2-7; 7 positions match TRBD2. CDR1 is MGHDK and CDR2 is SYGVNS in the germline V gene. The length of the CDR3 is 15 residues. V lost 4 bases and J lost 1; bases outside the gene matches: 7. The DNA for the CDR3 is TGTGCCAGCAGTGGGGGTGCGGGAGTTTCCTACGAGCAGTACTTC. Translated: CASSGGAGVSYEQYF.

V and J are TRBV6-5 and TRBJ1-3, with 7 bases that match TRBD1. Germline V CDR1 and CDR2: MNHEY, SVGAGI. The V segment lost 7 bases and the J segment 8 bases; nucleotides outside the gene matches: 11. The CDR3 consists of 14 residues. The chain's CDR3 is CASTRGQEGDTIYF. The CDR3, as DNA: TGTGCCAGCACCCGAGGACAGGAGGGGGACACCATATATTTT.

This chain links TRBV5-5 with TRBJ2-7; no firm D call. The CDR3 loop spans 13 amino acids. Trimming left V 0 bases short and J 2 bases short, with 6 bases between. CDR1 and CDR2 (germline): SGHKS, YYEKEE (reference sequence). The CDR3 nucleotides are TGTGCCAGCAGCTTGGTGGGCACCTACGAGCAGTACTTC. Translated, it gives CASSLVGTYEQYF.

The chain combines TRBV12-3 or TRBV12-4 with TRBJ2-2; a weak D match, TRBD2 (6 bases). V was pared by 5 bases and J by 6 bases, with 10 bases between. CDR3 length: 13 residues. The CDR3 is CASSPPSAGELFF. CDR3 sequence (DNA): TGTGCCAGCAGTCCTCCTAGCGCCGGGGAGCTGTTTTTT.

The chain has TRBV5-1 and TRBJ1-2, with unresolved D. Germline CDR1 is SGHRS and CDR2 is YFSETQ. The CDR3 is 16 amino acids. Trimming stripped 4 bases from V and 2 bases from J, with 18 bases between. CDR3 sequence: CASSRDFGRENYGYTF. The CDR3 region has the DNA TGCGCCAGCAGCAGAGATTTTGGACGGGAAAACTATGGCTACACCTTC.

Turning to this clone: At one end the junction does not follow the germline gene, possibly because of a read error. Other DNA sequences in this specimen translate into the identical CDR3. The chain couples TRBV19 to TRBJ1-2, with D possibly being TRBD1 (5 bases). The CDR3 contains 13 residues. The germline CDR1 and CDR2 sequences are LNHDA and SQIVND (reference sequence). This CDR3 reads CASSIDRDYGYTF. In DNA, the CDR3 is TGTGCCAGTAGTATAGACAGGGACTACGGCTACACCTTC.

The chain combines TRBV6-2 or TRBV6-3 with TRBJ2-7, with D unclear. V lost 4 bases and J 4 bases, leaving 8 bases between the germline ends. The CDR3 has 12 amino acids. Germline V gene data show CDR1 as MNHEY and CDR2 as SVGEGT. As DNA, the CDR3 is TGTGCCAGCAGTTCTAGTGGTTACGAGCAGTACTTC. Translating it yields CASSSSGYEQYF.

This sequence joins TRBV6-6 and TRBJ1-3; 8 bases line up with TRBD1. Germline lookup yields CDR1 MNHNY and CDR2 SVGAGI (reference sequence). The CDR3 extends over 16 amino acids. Trimming removed 2 bases from V and 0 bases from J; junction bases left unmatched: 3. The CDR3 nucleotides are TGTGCCAGCAGTTACGGGACAGGAGACTCTGGAAACACCATATATTTT. Translating gives CASSYGTGDSGNTIYF.

This CDR3 is CASSQGEEAGELFF. The CDR3 nucleotides read TGTGCCAGCAGCCAAGGGGAGGAGGCCGGGGAGCTGTTTTTT. The V call is TRBV4-2, the J call TRBJ2-2, with D tentatively TRBD2 (6 bases). V lost 1 base, J lost 6 bases, and 9 bases lay in between. Germline CDR1 is LGHNA and CDR2 is YNFKEQ. The CDR3 is 14 residues long.

This clone was seen a single time. The V call is TRBV11-2, the J call TRBJ2-2, with D unclear. Germline CDR1 SGHAT, CDR2 FQNNGV. Trimming cost V 1 base and J 6 bases, with 15 bases left between them. The CDR3 totals 16 residues. CDR3 sequence reads: CASSLVRDIRSGELFF. As DNA, the CDR3 is TGTGCCAGCAGCTTAGTACGAGACATAAGATCCGGGGAGCTGTTTTTT.

This rearrangement joins TRBV30 to TRBJ2-7; 13 nucleotides line up with TRBD2. CDR1 is GTSNPN, CDR2 SVGIG, per germline (reference sequence). Losses at the gene ends were 2 bases for V and 7 bases for J; bases not matched to a gene: 8. The CDR3 consists of 15 residues. The CDR3 loop is CAWSTTRLAGGEQYF. The CDR3 DNA sequence: TGTGCCTGGAGTACAACGCGACTAGCGGGAGGAGAGCAGTACTTC.

The chain has TRBV3-1 (or the pseudogene TRBV3-2) and TRBJ2-2; no reliable D call. Germline values: CDR1 LGHDT, CDR2 YNNKEL (reference sequence). CDR3 length: 13 residues. Trimming removed 2 bases at V and 5 bases at J, with 6 bases between. The CDR3 here is CASSQQATGELFF. CDR3 nucleotide sequence: TGTGCCAGCAGCCAACAGGCGACCGGGGAGCTGTTTTTT.

The chain recombines TRBV27 with TRBJ1-2; the D gene is possibly TRBD1 (6 bases). The V end was cut by 4 bases, the J end by 3 bases, with 18 bases between. This CDR3 is built from 16 residues. CDR1 MNHEY and CDR2 SMNVEV come from the germline V gene (reference sequence). CDR3 sequence (DNA): TGTGCCAGCAGTTCCTTCAAACAGGGAGTATACTATGGCTACACCTTC. It is translated as CASSSFKQGVYYGYTF.

Here the CDR3 reads CASSLGRQGNQETQYF. In DNA form, the CDR3 reads TGTGCCAGCAGCTTGGGGAGACAGGGGAACCAAGAGACCCAGTACTTC. The chain couples TRBV5-6 to TRBJ2-5; 8 bases map to TRBD1. Germline CDR1 SGHDT, CDR2 YYEEEE. CDR3 length: 16 residues. V shed 0 bases and J 0 bases; nucleotides not matched to a gene: 4.

This chain joins TRBV27 and TRBJ2-3; 8 bases agree with TRBD1. The germline V gene has CDR1 MNHEY and CDR2 SMNVEV (reference sequence). Losses at the gene ends were 6 bases for V and 10 bases for J; bases not matched to a gene: 9. The CDR3 runs 13 residues. The CDR3 region has the DNA TGTGCCAGCAGATCCTATGACAGGGGTGCGCAGTATTTT. Protein: CASRSYDRGAQYF.

This rearrangement joins TRBV5-1 to TRBJ1-1; 10 nucleotides line up with TRBD1. CDR3 size: 14 residues. The trim removed 5 bases at V and 4 bases at J, leaving 5 bases unmatched. In germline, CDR1 is SGHRS, CDR2 YFSETQ. This chain's CDR3 is CASRGTGDITEAFF. The CDR3 region has the DNA TGCGCCAGCAGGGGGACAGGGGATATCACTGAAGCTTTCTTT.

The V gene is TRBV6-5, the J gene TRBJ2-5; TRBD2 matches 8 bases. The CDR3 loop spans 15 amino acids. The germline CDR1 and CDR2 sequences are MNHEY and SVGAGI. Trimming at V came to 6 bases and at J to 5 bases, leaving 11 bases not matched to a gene. CDR3 DNA sequence: TGTGCCAGCAGCCGACGCCCGGGAGGGCGGGAGACCCAGTACTTC. This sequence encodes CASSRRPGGRETQYF.

Points on this clone: The same CDR3 also results from other DNA sequences found in this sample. J is TRBJ1-2 and V is TRBV15; tentative D call: TRBD1 (5 bases). V lost 0 bases and J 2 bases, leaving 7 bases between the germline ends. The CDR3 totals 14 residues. Looked up from germline, CDR1 is LNHNV and CDR2 is YYDKDF (reference sequence). For the CDR3, the DNA is TGTGCCACCAGCAGAGAGCGGGGGAACTATGGCTACACCTTC. Its protein is CATSRERGNYGYTF.

Only a few counts were recorded for this clone. The CDR3 sequence: CASLGQGVYGYTF. The CDR3, as DNA: TGTGCCAGCCTAGGACAGGGCGTCTATGGCTACACCTTC. This chain connects TRBV2 to TRBJ1-2; 8 bases line up with TRBD1. CDR1 and CDR2 (germline): SNHLY, FYNNEI. CDR3 length: 13 residues. J was trimmed by 4 bases and V by 8 bases; bases with no gene match: 6.

The chain couples TRBV11-2 to TRBJ2-7; no reliable D call. The germline V and J ends were trimmed by 6 bases and 5 bases, with 14 bases remaining between them. Looked up from germline, CDR1 is SGHAT and CDR2 is FQNNGV. This CDR3 comprises 13 residues. CDR3 nucleotides: TGTGCCAGCAGGCCCAGTGCGGTGAACGAGCAGTACTTC. Protein: CASRPSAVNEQYF.

In its sample, this clone was seen once. CDR3 DNA: TGTGCCAGCTCACAGGGGGACAATCAGCCCCAGCATTTT. Its translation: CASSQGDNQPQHF. The V call is TRBV18, the J call TRBJ1-5, with D possibly TRBD1 on 6 matching bases. The CDR3 contains 13 residues. V gave up 4 bases and J gave up 3 bases, with 7 bases separating them. CDR1 KGHSH and CDR2 LQKENI come from the germline V gene.

The V and J genes are TRBV24-1 and TRBJ2-1, with 7 bases that match TRBD2. The germline CDR1 and CDR2 sequences are KGHDR and SFDVKD. The CDR3 contains 13 residues. With V trimmed by 5 bases and J by 6 bases, 3 bases remained unmatched. The CDR3: CATSAGEGNEQFF. In DNA form, the CDR3 reads TGTGCCACCAGTGCTGGGGAGGGCAATGAGCAGTTCTTC.

V gene TRBV15 combines with J gene TRBJ1-2; perhaps TRBD1 as D (5 bases). The CDR3 has 15 amino acids. V was cut by 1 base and J by 0 bases, with 9 bases left in between. Germline V lookup: CDR1 LNHNV, CDR2 YYDKDF (reference sequence). The CDR3 loop is CATSRGDLANYGYTF. The CDR3 DNA is TGTGCCACCAGCAGAGGGGACTTAGCTAACTATGGCTACACCTTC.

V and J are TRBV6-1 and TRBJ2-7; 7 bases agree with TRBD2. Trimming at V came to 2 bases and at J to 4 bases, leaving 14 bases not matched to a gene. The CDR3 length is 17 residues. CDR1 is MNHNS, CDR2 SASEGT, per germline. The CDR3 nucleotides are TGTGCCAGCAGTGAATTAGAAATGGGAGGGACCGGATACGAGCAGTACTTC. It encodes CASSELEMGGTGYEQYF.

This chain joins TRBV18 and TRBJ1-4; D not certain. Germline CDR1 and CDR2: KGHSH and LQKENI. The CDR3 totals 14 residues. Trimming took off 2 bases at V and 4 bases at J, with 8 bases between the two ends. This CDR3 is CASSPTGVNEKLFF. The DNA for the CDR3 is TGTGCCAGCTCACCAACCGGGGTTAATGAAAAACTGTTTTTT.

The chain joins TRBV7-9 to TRBJ1-3; TRBD1 matches 7 bases. CDR1 and CDR2 from the germline V gene are SEHNR and FQNEAQ (reference sequence). Germline trimming cut 3 bases from V and 2 bases from J; bases unmatched to any gene: 13. There are 18 residues in the CDR3. The CDR3 loop is CASSFPPIRQGTGNTIYF. CDR3 bases: TGTGCCAGCAGCTTTCCCCCCATCAGACAGGGAACTGGAAACACCATATATTTT.